This paragraph covers one T cell receptor beta chain sequence. Its antigen is currently unknown. The data belong to a study of shared clonotypes between healthy human individuals. The repertoire was sequenced with immunoSEQ multiplex PCR; TCRdb's copy has only in-frame clones and lacks some. The sample includes 1,500,000 or so clones, roughly 96% of them seen just once. Regarding the study as a whole: Non-shared clonotypes were found to have lower generation probabilities than the clonotypes that were shared by all four of the sorted-subset donors.

This clonotype originated in a man in his thirties or forties in good health. Material: naive CD4+ T cells sorted from blood. The subset denotes: CD45RA+ positively selected.

CDR3 residues: CASSPRVHLEGEQFF. The CDR3 nucleotides read TGTGCCAGCTCACCACGGGTACACCTGGAGGGTGAGCAGTTCTTC. V and J are TRBV18 and TRBJ2-1, with D perhaps matching TRBD2 (6 bases). The CDR3 runs 15 residues. Trimming shortened V by 1 base and J by 9 bases, and 16 bases separated the two germline ends. The germline gives CDR1 KGHSH, CDR2 LQKENI.